The subject of this entry is one TCR beta chain. The sample comes from a study of T-cell memory formation after mild COVID-19. The length of the CDR3 is 13 residues. V lost 5 bases and J lost 4, with 12 bases in between. Looked up from germline, CDR1 is MGHDK and CDR2 is SYGVNS. Each CDR3 protein gets one entry after TCRdb re-called the 5' RACE reads with MiXCR. This sample has 450,000 or so distinct CDR3 sequences; around a quarter occur once, and the top ten carry under 15%. Specimen: PBMCs or a T cell subset sorted from them (not recorded which). The chain carries TRBV25-1 and TRBJ2-7; D unresolved. The clonotype originates from an adult woman who had mild COVID-19 (a few samples of this study predate the infection). Cell type and time point are not known. CDR3 residues: CASSNPINYEQYF. The DNA of the CDR3 is TGTGCCAGCAGTAATCCCATCAATTACGAGCAGTACTTC.